These T cell receptor beta chains were read from a single sample in a study of cytomegalovirus exposure and HLA in healthy donors. Clones were read by immunoSEQ multiplex PCR, and TCRdb kept only the in-frame ones, dropping some. The sample has 50,000 or so clones, around 70% seen once. Sample: PBMCs. These receptors all come from a woman aged 50 to 60 in good health and CMV-seronegative. Both conserved end residues are part of each CDR3. D genes are given only for firm matches. Rows may omit the clone size; those that give it use once, few, many or a size class.

clone_size	v_call	d_call	j_call	cdr3_nt	cdr3_aa
NA	TRBV19	NA	TRBJ1-5	TGTGCCAGTAGTATAGTCGGTAGCAATCAGCCCCAGCATTTT	CASSIVGSNQPQHF
NA	TRBV27	NA	TRBJ2-3	TGTGCCAGCAGTTTGTCACTTAGCACAGATACGCAGTATTTT	CASSLSLSTDTQYF
NA	TRBV5-1	NA	TRBJ2-5	TGCGCCAGCAGCCCGGAGGCAGGCCGGGAGACCCAGTACTTC	CASSPEAGRETQYF
NA	TRBV6-1	TRBD1	TRBJ2-4	TGTGCCAGCCTCCGGGACAGAGTAAACATTCAGTACTTC	CASLRDRVNIQYF
NA	TRBV2	NA	TRBJ2-5	TGTGCCAGCAGTGGACTAGTCAGTGGGGAGACCCAGTACTTC	CASSGLVSGETQYF
NA	TRBV29-1	TRBD1	TRBJ1-1	TGCAGCGTCGCCGGGACAGCTGAAGCTTTCTTT	CSVAGTAEAFF
few	TRBV28	NA	TRBJ2-7	TGTGCCAGCAGGCCGGGACAAACCTACGAGCAGTACTTC	CASRPGQTYEQYF
NA	TRBV11-1	TRBD2	TRBJ2-3	TGTGCCAGCAGCTTAGCGTTGGGACTAGCGGGAGGCACAGATACGCAGTATTTT	CASSLALGLAGGTDTQYF
few	TRBV28	NA	TRBJ2-3	TGTGCCAGCAGAGAACCCTCGGGGGAGGCCACAGATACGCAGTATTTT	CASREPSGEATDTQYF
NA	TRBV11-2	TRBD1	TRBJ1-3	TGTGCCAGCAGAGAGACAGGGAGAGTAAACACCATATATTTT	CASRETGRVNTIYF
NA	TRBV28	TRBD1	TRBJ1-1	TGTGCCAGCAGTTTAGGGACAGGTCCCGACAAAGCTTTCTTT	CASSLGTGPDKAFF
few	TRBV5-5	NA	TRBJ1-1	TGTGCCAGCAGCCTGAGCCTGAACACTGAAGCTTTCTTT	CASSLSLNTEAFF
NA	TRBV5-1	TRBD1	TRBJ2-7	TGCGCCAGCAGCTCCGGGACAGGCTCCTACGAGCAGTACTTC	CASSSGTGSYEQYF
few	TRBV7-9	NA	TRBJ1-4	TGTGCCAGCAGCGGACAGCCTTTGACGGCAACTAATGAAAAACTGTTTTTT	CASSGQPLTATNEKLFF
NA	TRBV18	NA	TRBJ1-1	TGTGCCAGCTCTCGGACTTGGGGTCGAACTGAAGCTTTCTTT	CASSRTWGRTEAFF
NA	TRBV9	TRBD2	TRBJ2-2	TGTGCCAGCAGCGCCTCGGGACTAGCGGGCACCGGGGAGCTGTTTTTT	CASSASGLAGTGELFF
once	TRBV9	TRBD2	TRBJ2-2	TGTGCCAGCAGCTACGGACTAGCGGGGGACACCGGGGAGCTGTTTTTT	CASSYGLAGDTGELFF
NA	TRBV23-1	NA	TRBJ2-2	TGCGCCAGCCGTGAACGGGGGTTGACCGGGGAGCTGTTTTTT	CASRERGLTGELFF
NA	TRBV9	NA	TRBJ2-3	TGTGCCAGCAGCGTAAACAGGCGGGGAGATACGCAGTATTTT	CASSVNRRGDTQYF
NA	TRBV30	NA	TRBJ2-5	TGTGCCTGGAGTGTTGGACAGTGGGCAGAGACCCAGTACTTC	CAWSVGQWAETQYF
NA	TRBV7-9	TRBD2	TRBJ2-1	TGTGCCAGCAGCCAGAGACTAGCGGGAAATCAGGATGAGCAGTTCTTC	CASSQRLAGNQDEQFF
NA	TRBV7-2	NA	TRBJ1-5	TGTGCCAGCAGCAGCGGGACCGATCAGCCCCAGCATTTT	CASSSGTDQPQHF
NA	TRBV5-1	NA	TRBJ2-2	TGCGCCAGCAGCTTGTACGGGGTGAACACCGGGGAGCTGTTTTTT	CASSLYGVNTGELFF
NA	TRBV7-2	TRBD2	TRBJ2-7	TGTGCCAGCAGCTTAGTTGCTAGCGGGAGAGTCCACGAGCAGTACTTC	CASSLVASGRVHEQYF
NA	TRBV5-4	NA	TRBJ2-5	TGTGCCAGCAGGGACGGACAGATAGAGACCCAGTACTTC	CASRDGQIETQYF
NA	TRBV6-1	NA	TRBJ2-1	TGTGCCAGCAGTGCGGGGGTTAACAATGAGCAGTTCTTC	CASSAGVNNEQFF
NA	TRBV29-1	TRBD1	TRBJ2-5	TGCAGTTTTGGACAGGGCCAAGAGACCCAGTACTTC	CSFGQGQETQYF
NA	TRBV2	TRBD2	TRBJ2-5	TGTGCCTCCCAGCGGGGGGGCGAGGAGACCCAGTACTTC	CASQRGGEETQYF
few	TRBV7-9	NA	TRBJ1-5	TGTGCCAGCAGCGACGGGGGTCAGCCCCAGCATTTT	CASSDGGQPQHF
once	TRBV7-8	NA	TRBJ2-3	TGTGCCAGCAGTTCCTCAGTCGAAGATACGCAGTATTTT	CASSSSVEDTQYF
NA	TRBV6-1	NA	TRBJ2-1	TGTGCCAGCAGTGAAAGGGTGGGGGGGCGCTACAATGAGCAGTTCTTC	CASSERVGGRYNEQFF
NA	TRBV5-6	TRBD1	TRBJ2-7	TGTGCCAGCAGCCAGGGGGCTTTGCAGGACGAGCAGTACTTC	CASSQGALQDEQYF
NA	TRBV6-5	TRBD1	TRBJ2-7	TGTGCCAGCAAAGGGGGACAGGGAACCTACGAGCAGTACTTC	CASKGGQGTYEQYF
NA	TRBV9	NA	TRBJ1-3	TGTGCCAGCAGCGGGACATTAGGAAACACCATATATTTT	CASSGTLGNTIYF
NA	TRBV6-1	TRBD2	TRBJ2-7	TGTGCCAGCAGTGAATTTATCGCGGCAGGGAGGGAGGAGCAGTACTTC	CASSEFIAAGREEQYF
NA	TRBV29-1	NA	TRBJ1-4	TGCAGCGTTGCGGGGGGTGCCAACGAAAAACTGTTTTTT	CSVAGGANEKLFF
once	TRBV19	NA	TRBJ1-5	TGTGCCAGTAGTATAAGTTGGCAGTCCTATCAGCCCCAGCATTTT	CASSISWQSYQPQHF
NA	TRBV7-3	TRBD2	TRBJ2-3	TGTGCCAGCAGCTTATCGGGCGGGGGGGTTGGAGATACGCAGTATTTT	CASSLSGGGVGDTQYF
NA	TRBV6-1	TRBD2	TRBJ2-3	TGTGCCAGCAGTGAACAAAGCGGGAGTGGAGATACGCAGTATTTT	CASSEQSGSGDTQYF
few	TRBV5-1	TRBD2	TRBJ2-1	TGCGCCAGCAGCTTGGCCTTAGCGGGGGAGTCGGGTGAGCAGTTCTTC	CASSLALAGESGEQFF
few	TRBV6-6	TRBD1	TRBJ2-7	TGTGCCAGCAGATTGCAGGGGGACGAGCAGTACTTC	CASRLQGDEQYF
NA	TRBV6-1	NA	TRBJ1-5	TGTGCCAGCAGTGAGATGGGGGGTCAGCCCCAGCATTTT	CASSEMGGQPQHF
NA	TRBV5-8	TRBD1	TRBJ1-2	TGTGCCAGCAGACCGGACAGGGAGGATGGCTACACCTTC	CASRPDREDGYTF
NA	TRBV18	TRBD2	TRBJ2-5	TGTGCCAGCTCGCTGACTAGCGGGGCCGTCGGGGGACTCCGGGAGCAGTACTTC	CASSLTSGAVGGLREQYF
NA	TRBV29-1	TRBD1	TRBJ1-2	TGCAGCGCAGGGACAGGGGTCGGTGGCTACACCTTC	CSAGTGVGGYTF
NA	TRBV20-1	NA	TRBJ2-7	TGCAGTGCTAGCGAGCCCTACGAGCAGTACTTC	CSASEPYEQYF
NA	TRBV5-1	TRBD1	TRBJ2-7	TGCGCCAGCAGCCCGACGCCTCCGGGACAGGGTACCAACGAGCAGTACTTC	CASSPTPPGQGTNEQYF
NA	TRBV19	TRBD1	TRBJ2-7	TGTGCCAGTAGTATACAGACAGGGCCCTACGAGCAGTACTTC	CASSIQTGPYEQYF
few	TRBV20-1	NA	TRBJ2-1	TGCAGTGCCTTCAACGGGAATGAGCAGTTCTTC	CSAFNGNEQFF
NA	TRBV7-2	NA	TRBJ2-3	TGTGCCAGCAGCCCTACGGGAGTCGCGTCGTCCACAGATACGCAGTATTTT	CASSPTGVASSTDTQYF
NA	TRBV5-4	TRBD1	TRBJ1-1	TGTGCCAGCAGCTTGGACAGGGGGCAGGACACTGAAGCTTTCTTT	CASSLDRGQDTEAFF
NA	TRBV25-1	NA	TRBJ1-3	TGTGCCAGCAGTGGTAACAGTGACACCATATATTTT	CASSGNSDTIYF
NA	TRBV6-5	NA	TRBJ2-7	TGTGCCAGCACCCCATTGACATCTTCCTACGAGCAGTACTTC	CASTPLTSSYEQYF